This TCR beta chain was identified in a study of blood T cell repertoires in COVID-19. Study overall: Samples of COVID-19 (acute and convalescent) were obtained from the United States, Italy and Spain.

Method: immunoSEQ multiplex PCR; TCRdb's copy keeps in-frame clones and lacks some. There are 350,000 to 500,000 clones in the sample; about 88% occur only once, and about 1.4% lies in the top ten. The CDR3 covers 14 residues. Germline trimming cut 8 bases from V and 2 bases from J; bases unmatched to any gene: 8. Germline V lookup: CDR1 SEHNR, CDR2 FQNEAQ (reference sequence). Adults between about 18 and 89 years of age took part from 24 US areas. Participant-reported clinical history was the basis for cohort assignment. This chain links TRBV7-9 with TRBJ2-5; 7 bases map to TRBD1. The sequence came from a young woman who had been exposed to COVID-19. The specimen was PBMCs or T cells enriched from blood (not recorded which). The CDR3: CASCPGDRQETQYF. The CDR3 DNA reads as TGTGCCAGCTGCCCCGGGGACAGACAAGAGACCCAGTACTTC. The full variable domain, completed using reference TRBV7-9 and TRBJ2-5, is DTGVSQNPRHKITKRGQNVTFRCDPISEHNRLYWYRQTLGQGPEFLTYFQNEAQLEKSRLLSDRFSAERPKGSFSTLEIQRTEQGDSAMYLCASCPGDRQETQYFGPGTRLLVL.